This T cell receptor beta chain was found in a study of regulatory T cells in long-lasting Graves disease. The time point: persistent/refractory GD, antithyroid drugs over 5 years with positive TRAb. Generation of the TCR library employed RNA extracted from PBMCs. V dropped 2 bases and J dropped 4 bases, with 11 bases sitting between them. Germline V CDR1 and CDR2: MNHEY, SVGEGT. The CDR3 sequence is 15 residues long. CDR3-region Arm-PCR and iRepertoire HTBI primers produced the TCR beta libraries. TCRdb analysed the multiplex PCR reads with MiXCR anew, one entry per CDR3 protein. There are around 300,000 distinct CDR3 sequences in the sample; around 21% occur only once, and approximately 53% lies in the top ten.

The chain is built from TRBV6-2 or TRBV6-3 and TRBJ2-2; D gene unclear. Sequences were derived from peripheral blood mononuclear cells (PBMCs), sampled when the disease was refractory, from a patient treated with antithyroid drugs. This receptor was identified in a female donor with Graves disease. The chain's CDR3 is CASSYRPQSTGELFF. CDR3 coding DNA: TGTGCCAGCAGTTACCGGCCACAGAGCACCGGGGAGCTGTTTTTT.